These 7 T cell receptor beta chains share one sample of origin, sequenced in a study of blood T cell repertoires in COVID-19 (dated by TCRdb to 2018 to 2020). Library generation was performed with the immunoSEQ multiplex PCR assay. TCRdb carries this immuneACCESS record with in-frame sequences only. Its versions omit some clonotypes, under half of them owing to an unresolved V gene in the studies checked, with the rest unexplained. Counted in this sample were about 480,000 clones; 88% of them appeared once. Over 1.5% of the sample is held by the ten biggest clonotypes. The sample comprised PBMCs or T cells enriched from blood (not recorded which). These receptors originate from a woman in her forties who had recovered from COVID-19.

The V call is TRBV6-5, the J call TRBJ2-7; a weak D match, TRBD2 (6 bases). The V end was cut by 6 bases, the J end by 1 base, with 16 bases between. The germline gives CDR1 MNHEY, CDR2 SVGAGI. The CDR3 totals 15 residues. CDR3 coding DNA: TGTGCCAGCAGCCGACATACGGGGGAATCCTACGAGCAGTACTTC. Translated: CASSRHTGESYEQYF.

The chain couples TRBV10-3 to TRBJ2-7; TRBD1 aligns across 10 bases. This CDR3 has 14 residues. Germline lookup yields CDR1 ENHRY and CDR2 SYGVKD. V lost 10 bases to trimming and J lost 0 bases; unmatched junction nucleotides: 6. The DNA for the CDR3 is TGTGCCACAACCGGGACAGGGGTCTCCTACGAGCAGTACTTC. Protein: CATTGTGVSYEQYF.

This clone was recorded once. This chain connects TRBV18 to TRBJ2-7, with a possible D match to TRBD2 (5 bases). The CDR3 is made up of 12 amino acids. Between the trimmed V and J ends, which lost 6 bases and 7 bases, there was a span of 13 bases. From germline, CDR1 is KGHSH and CDR2 LQKENI. The CDR3 sequence is CASSRPGMEQYF. CDR3 in DNA: TGTGCCAGCTCCCGACCGGGGATGGAGCAGTACTTC.

The V gene is TRBV10-3, the J gene TRBJ2-7; TRBD2 is a possible D gene (5 bases). CDR1 and CDR2 from the germline V gene are ENHRY and SYGVKD. The V gene lost 5 bases and the J gene lost 3 bases, with 11 bases spanning the gap. This CDR3 has 13 residues. In DNA, the CDR3 is TGTGCCATCAGTTCGGACGGGAACTACGAGCAGTACTTC. Translation gives CAISSDGNYEQYF.

V is TRBV7-9 and J is TRBJ1-2; D perhaps matches TRBD1 (6 bases). V lost 7 bases, J lost 7 bases, and 16 bases lay in between. The CDR3 totals 13 residues. Germline V CDR1 and CDR2: SEHNR, FQNEAQ (reference sequence). Written as DNA, the CDR3 is TGTGCCAGCACGGAGAACAGGGACGTTGGCTACACCTTC. It is translated as CASTENRDVGYTF.

The chain employs TRBV9 and TRBJ2-1; D is possibly TRBD2 (6 bases). The V end lost 2 bases, the J end lost 5 bases, and 17 bases lay between the germline ends. Germline V gene lookup returns CDR1 SGDLS and CDR2 YYNGEE. The CDR3 is 16 amino acids. In DNA, the CDR3 is TGTGCCAGCAGCGTGATCTGGAGCGGGTATGACAATGAGCAGTTCTTC. It encodes CASSVIWSGYDNEQFF.

This chain's CDR3 is CASSPTGTGFSGNTIYF. The CDR3 bases are TGTGCCAGCAGCCCAACTGGGACAGGTTTCTCTGGAAACACCATATATTTT. This chain joins TRBV7-9 and TRBJ1-3; 8 bases agree with TRBD1. The V and J ends lost 5 bases and 0 bases, in that order; junction bases with no gene match: 9. CDR3 length equals 17 residues. The germline V gene has CDR1 SEHNR and CDR2 FQNEAQ (reference sequence).